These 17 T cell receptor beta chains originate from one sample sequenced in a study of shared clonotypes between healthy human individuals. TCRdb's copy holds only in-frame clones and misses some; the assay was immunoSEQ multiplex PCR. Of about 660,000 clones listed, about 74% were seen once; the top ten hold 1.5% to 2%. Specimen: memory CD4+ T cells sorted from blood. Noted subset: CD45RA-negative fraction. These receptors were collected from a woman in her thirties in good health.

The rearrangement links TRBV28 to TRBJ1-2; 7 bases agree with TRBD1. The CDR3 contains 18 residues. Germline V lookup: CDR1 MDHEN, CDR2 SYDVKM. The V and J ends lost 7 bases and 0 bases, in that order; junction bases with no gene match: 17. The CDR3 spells CASIESGTASPANYGYTF. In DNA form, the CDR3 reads TGTGCCAGCATCGAATCCGGGACAGCCAGCCCCGCTAACTATGGCTACACCTTC.

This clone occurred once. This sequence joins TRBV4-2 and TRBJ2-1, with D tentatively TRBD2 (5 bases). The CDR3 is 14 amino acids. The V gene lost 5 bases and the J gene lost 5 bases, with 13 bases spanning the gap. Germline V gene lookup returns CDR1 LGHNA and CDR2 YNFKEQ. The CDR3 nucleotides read TGTGCCAGCAGCTCCCCCGGGCGGGACAATGAGCAGTTCTTC. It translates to CASSSPGRDNEQFF.

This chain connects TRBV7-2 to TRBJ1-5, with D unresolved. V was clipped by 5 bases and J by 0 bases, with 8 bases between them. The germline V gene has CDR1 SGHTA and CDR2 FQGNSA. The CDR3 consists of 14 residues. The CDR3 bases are TGTGCCAGCAGCCCTGGGTATAGCAATCAGCCCCAGCATTTT. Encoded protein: CASSPGYSNQPQHF.

The CDR3 is CASSDRGGTDTQYF. The CDR3 DNA reads TGTGCCAGTAGTGATAGGGGAGGTACAGATACGCAGTATTTT. J is TRBJ2-3 and V is TRBV19, with D possibly matching TRBD2 (6 bases). V was clipped by 5 bases and J by 3 bases, with 12 bases between them. The CDR3 extends over 14 amino acids. From germline, CDR1 is LNHDA and CDR2 SQIVND (reference sequence). Full variable domain (rest looked up from reference TRBV19 and TRBJ2-3): DGGITQSPKYLFRKEGQNVTLSCEQNLNHDAMYWYRQDPGQGLRLIYYSQIVNDFQKGDIAEGYSVSREKKESFPLTVTSAQKNPTAFYLCASSDRGGTDTQYFGPGTRLTVL.

The CDR3 loop reads CASSESGNTIYF. As DNA, the CDR3 is TGTGCCAGCAGTGAATCTGGAAACACCATATATTTT. The genes are TRBV25-1 and TRBJ1-3; D not resolved. This CDR3 has 12 residues. Germline V gene data show CDR1 as MGHDK and CDR2 as SYGVNS. V was shortened by 1 base and J by 2 bases, with 0 bases between the two germline ends.

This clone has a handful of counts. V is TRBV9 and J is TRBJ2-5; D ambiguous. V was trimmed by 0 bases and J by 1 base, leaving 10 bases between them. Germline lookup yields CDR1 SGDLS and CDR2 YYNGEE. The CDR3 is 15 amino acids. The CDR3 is CASSVGDLLQETQYF. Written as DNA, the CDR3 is TGTGCCAGCAGCGTAGGGGATCTTCTCCAAGAGACCCAGTACTTC.

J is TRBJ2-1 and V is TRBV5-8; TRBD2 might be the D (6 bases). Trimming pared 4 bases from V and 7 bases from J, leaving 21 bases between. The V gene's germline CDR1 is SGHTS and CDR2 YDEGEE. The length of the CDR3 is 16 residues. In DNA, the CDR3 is TGTGCCAGCAGCCTGGTAGGGGAGGCCAGTTGGAATGAGCAGTTCTTC. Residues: CASSLVGEASWNEQFF.

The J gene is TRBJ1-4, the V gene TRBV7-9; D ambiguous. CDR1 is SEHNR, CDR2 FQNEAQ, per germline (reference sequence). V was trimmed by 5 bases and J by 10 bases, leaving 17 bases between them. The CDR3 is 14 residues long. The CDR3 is CASSMTGFTAKLFF. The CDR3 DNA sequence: TGTGCCAGCAGCATGACGGGATTCACGGCAAAACTGTTTTTT.

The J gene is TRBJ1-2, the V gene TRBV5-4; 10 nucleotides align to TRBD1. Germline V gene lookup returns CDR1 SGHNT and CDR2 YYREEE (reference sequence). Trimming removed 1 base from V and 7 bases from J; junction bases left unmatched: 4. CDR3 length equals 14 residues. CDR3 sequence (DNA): TGTGCCAGCAGCTTGAAGACAGGGGGCTTTGGCTACACCTTC. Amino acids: CASSLKTGGFGYTF.

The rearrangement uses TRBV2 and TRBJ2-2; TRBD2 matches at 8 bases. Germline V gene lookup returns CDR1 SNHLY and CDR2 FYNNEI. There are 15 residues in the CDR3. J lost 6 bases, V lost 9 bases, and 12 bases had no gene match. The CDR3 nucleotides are TGTGCCAGTGGGATGCTAGCGGGCTCCGCCGGGGAGCTGTTTTTT. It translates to CASGMLAGSAGELFF.

The CDR3 region is CASSRRPSVASTDTQYF. The CDR3 DNA follows: TGTGCCAGCAGCCGCCGCCCTAGCGTGGCTAGCACAGATACGCAGTATTTT. This chain joins TRBV14 and TRBJ2-3, with a possible D match to TRBD2 (6 bases). V was pared by 4 bases and J by 0 bases, with 17 bases between. The CDR3 covers 17 residues. Germline values: CDR1 SGHDN, CDR2 FVKESK.

This CDR3 is CASSGRAQVGGYTF. CDR3 DNA sequence: TGTGCCAGCAGCGGCAGGGCCCAGGTAGGAGGCTACACCTTC. The chain couples TRBV9 to TRBJ1-2; TRBD1 is a possible D gene (5 bases). The CDR3 has 14 amino acids. Germline lookup yields CDR1 SGDLS and CDR2 YYNGEE. V was shortened by 3 bases and J by 8 bases, with 17 bases between the two germline ends.

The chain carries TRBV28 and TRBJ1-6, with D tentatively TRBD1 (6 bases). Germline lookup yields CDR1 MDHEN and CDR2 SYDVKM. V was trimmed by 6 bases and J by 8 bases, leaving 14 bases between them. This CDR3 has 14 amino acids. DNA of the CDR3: TGTGCCAGCAGGGCCGGGACATACTATTCACCCCTCCACTTT. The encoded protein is CASRAGTYYSPLHF.

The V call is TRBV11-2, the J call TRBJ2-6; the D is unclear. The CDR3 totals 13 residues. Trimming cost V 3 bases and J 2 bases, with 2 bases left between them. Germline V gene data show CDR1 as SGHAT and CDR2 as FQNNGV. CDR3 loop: CASSFAGANVLTF. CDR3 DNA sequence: TGTGCCAGCAGCTTCGCTGGGGCCAACGTCCTGACTTTC. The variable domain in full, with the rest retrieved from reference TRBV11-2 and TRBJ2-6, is EAGVAQSPRYKIIEKRQSVAFWCNPISGHATLYWYQQILGQGPKLLIQFQNNGVVDDSQLPKDRFSAERLKGVDSTLKIQPAKLEDSAVYLCASSFAGANVLTFGAGSRLTVL.

The DNA of the CDR3 is TGTGCCAGCAGCTTGTTGGATTACCAAGAGACCCAGTACTTC. It encodes CASSLLDYQETQYF. The rearrangement joins TRBV5-5 to TRBJ2-5; D gene unclear. Trimming shortened V by 1 base and J by 0 bases, and 7 bases separated the two germline ends. Germline CDR1 is SGHKS and CDR2 is YYEKEE (reference sequence). The CDR3 loop spans 14 amino acids. Using reference TRBV5-5 and TRBJ2-5 for the parts outside the CDR3, the full variable domain is DAGVTQSPTHLIKTRGQQVTLRCSPISGHKSVSWYQQVLGQGPQFIFQYYEKEERGRGNFPDRFSARQFPNYSSELNVNALLLGDSALYLCASSLLDYQETQYFGPGTRLLVL.

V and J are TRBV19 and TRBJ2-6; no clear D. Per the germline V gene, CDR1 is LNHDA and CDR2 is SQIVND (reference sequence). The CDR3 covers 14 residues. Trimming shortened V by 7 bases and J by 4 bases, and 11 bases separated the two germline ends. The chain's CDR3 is CASKRSGGANVLTF. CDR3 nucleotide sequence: TGTGCCAGTAAACGGAGTGGCGGGGCCAACGTCCTGACTTTC.

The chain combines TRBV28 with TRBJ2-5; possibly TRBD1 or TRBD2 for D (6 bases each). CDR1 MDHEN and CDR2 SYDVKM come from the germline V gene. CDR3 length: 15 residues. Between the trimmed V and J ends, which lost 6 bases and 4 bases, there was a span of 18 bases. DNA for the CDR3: TGTGCCAGCAGCCCCAGGGGCGGGACGTCAGAGACCCAGTACTTC. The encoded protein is CASSPRGGTSETQYF.